A selection of T cell receptor beta chains follows, all from one sample in a study of blood T cell repertoires in COVID-19. Libraries were prepared by immunoSEQ multiplex PCR; TCRdb keeps only in-frame clonotypes and omits some of them. This sample has roughly 220,000 clones; approximately 90% occur once, and the top ten carry around 2.6%. Sequencing was performed on PBMCs or T cells enriched from blood (not recorded which). The receptors here all came from a woman in her twenties or thirties who had recovered from COVID-19. Each CDR3 is given with its conserved first and last residue. A D gene is named only where the DNA matches it firmly. Clone sizes are given selectively: once, few, many, or a class where the clone is expanded.

J: TRBJ2-5
size: NA
D: NA
V: TRBV7-2
DNA: TGTGCCAGCAGCCATGTTCGTGGAGGTGAAGAGACCCAGTACTTC
CDR3: CASSHVRGGEETQYF

J: TRBJ2-1
size: once
D: NA
V: TRBV29-1
DNA: TGCAGCGTTGGGGACAACCCCTACAATGAGCAGTTCTTC
CDR3: CSVGDNPYNEQFF

J: TRBJ2-1
size: once
D: TRBD2
V: TRBV5-6
DNA: TGTGCCAGCAGCTTGGTTGTCTCGGGAGGTGGCAATGAGCAGTTCTTC
CDR3: CASSLVVSGGGNEQFF

J: TRBJ1-5
size: NA
D: NA
V: TRBV15
DNA: TGTGCCACCAGCAGAGGGAGACAGACGAATCAGCCCCAGCATTTT
CDR3: CATSRGRQTNQPQHF

J: TRBJ2-1
size: NA
D: NA
V: TRBV24-1
DNA: TGTGCCACCAGCCCGACAGGGTTCTTC
CDR3: CATSPTGFF

J: TRBJ2-7
size: NA
D: NA
V: TRBV7-2
DNA: TGTGCCAGCAGCGCCGAGTTTAGACAATCCTACGAGCAGTACTTC
CDR3: CASSAEFRQSYEQYF

J: TRBJ2-3
size: NA
D: NA
V: TRBV7-3
DNA: TGTGCCAGCAGCCAGAATGGGGGGAGCTTGGTTACGCAGTATTTT
CDR3: CASSQNGGSLVTQYF

J: TRBJ1-2
size: NA
D: TRBD1
V: TRBV7-2
DNA: TGTGCCAGCAGCTTAACCCCCGGGACAGGGGTTAGTGGCTACACCTTC
CDR3: CASSLTPGTGVSGYTF

J: TRBJ2-7
size: few
D: TRBD2
V: TRBV4-3
DNA: TGCGCCAGCAGCCAAGAGGCGAGCGGGGGCTTTTACGAGCAGTACTTC
CDR3: CASSQEASGGFYEQYF

J: TRBJ2-6
size: NA
D: NA
V: TRBV11-2
DNA: TGTGCCAGCAGCGAGAGCTCCGGGGCCAACGTCCTGACTTTC
CDR3: CASSESSGANVLTF

J: TRBJ1-1
size: NA
D: TRBD1
V: TRBV6-5
DNA: TGTGCCAGCAGTTACTCCCAACCTTTGACAGGGACTGAAGCTTTCTTT
CDR3: CASSYSQPLTGTEAFF

J: TRBJ1-4
size: NA
D: NA
V: TRBV19
DNA: TGTGCCAGTAGTAGAGAGGGAGAAAGAACTAATGAAAAACTGTTTTTT
CDR3: CASSREGERTNEKLFF

J: TRBJ2-2
size: few
D: NA
V: TRBV5-1
DNA: TGCGCCAGCAGCTTGACGGGGTCGAACACCGGGGAGCTGTTTTTT
CDR3: CASSLTGSNTGELFF

J: TRBJ1-1
size: once
D: NA
V: TRBV9
DNA: TGTGCCAGCAGCGTGAGTTGGAACACTGAAGCTTTCTTT
CDR3: CASSVSWNTEAFF

J: TRBJ2-1
size: NA
D: NA
V: TRBV18
DNA: TGTGCCAGCTCACCACTCGGAGATAGCTCCTACAATGAGCAGTTCTTC
CDR3: CASSPLGDSSYNEQFF

J: TRBJ2-3
size: many
D: TRBD1
V: TRBV3-1/TRBV3-2
DNA: TGTGCCAGCAGCCAAGGGGGACAGCACACAGATACGCAGTATTTT
CDR3: CASSQGGQHTDTQYF

J: TRBJ1-5
size: NA
D: TRBD1
V: TRBV19
DNA: TGTGCCAGTAACCCGACAGGGTATAGCAATCAGCCCCAGCATTTT
CDR3: CASNPTGYSNQPQHF

J: TRBJ1-3
size: NA
D: TRBD1
V: TRBV5-1
DNA: TGCGCCAGCAGTCAGACAGGGTCTGGAAACACCATATATTTT
CDR3: CASSQTGSGNTIYF

J: TRBJ1-1
size: few
D: NA
V: TRBV7-2
DNA: TGTGCCAGCAGCTTATCGGTGAACACTGAAGCTTTCTTT
CDR3: CASSLSVNTEAFF

J: TRBJ2-2
size: NA
D: NA
V: TRBV5-1
DNA: TGCGCCAGCAGCTTCTGGGCACCAGGGATGAACACCGGGGAGCTGTTTTTT
CDR3: CASSFWAPGMNTGELFF

J: TRBJ1-6
size: NA
D: NA
V: TRBV5-5
DNA: TGTGCCAGCAGCAAACCCAGGGGAGGGCCGGATTCACCCCTCCACTTT
CDR3: CASSKPRGGPDSPLHF

J: TRBJ2-6
size: NA
D: TRBD2
V: TRBV5-4
DNA: TGTGCCAGCAGCTCCCGACTAGCAACATTCTCTGGGGCCAACGTCCTGACTTTC
CDR3: CASSSRLATFSGANVLTF

J: TRBJ2-7
size: NA
D: TRBD1
V: TRBV19
DNA: TGTGCCAGTAGTATAGGGACAGGGGTCACCTACGAGCAGTACTTC
CDR3: CASSIGTGVTYEQYF

J: TRBJ2-3
size: NA
D: TRBD2
V: TRBV6-2/TRBV6-3
DNA: TGTGCCAGCAGTTCCCCCGGGGGAGGGTATACGCAGTATTTT
CDR3: CASSSPGGGYTQYF

J: TRBJ1-1
size: NA
D: NA
V: TRBV7-6
DNA: TGTGCCAGCAGCCATCCGAACACTGAAGCTTTCTTT
CDR3: CASSHPNTEAFF

J: TRBJ2-7
size: NA
D: NA
V: TRBV24-1
DNA: TGTGCCACCAGTGAATTGCTCCCGGGACTTCCCCGCGAGCAGTACTTC
CDR3: CATSELLPGLPREQYF

J: TRBJ1-1
size: NA
D: TRBD1
V: TRBV10-3
DNA: TGTGCCATCAGTGAGTCCACTAGGGGGCGCGTCACTGAAGCTTTCTTT
CDR3: CAISESTRGRVTEAFF

J: TRBJ2-5
size: NA
D: NA
V: TRBV7-9
DNA: TGTGCCAGCAGCTTATTTGGCAGCCAAGAGACCCAGTACTTC
CDR3: CASSLFGSQETQYF

J: TRBJ1-1
size: NA
D: TRBD1
V: TRBV7-9
DNA: TGTGCCAGCAACAACCCCGGGACAGGGATAACTGAAGCTTTCTTT
CDR3: CASNNPGTGITEAFF

J: TRBJ2-1
size: NA
D: TRBD2
V: TRBV2
DNA: TGTGCCAGCAGTAGACTAGCGGCCTACAATGAGCAGTTCTTC
CDR3: CASSRLAAYNEQFF

J: TRBJ1-4
size: NA
D: TRBD1
V: TRBV9
DNA: TGTGCCAGCAGCGTCGGGACAGGGCTTGAAAAACTGTTTTTT
CDR3: CASSVGTGLEKLFF

J: TRBJ2-7
size: NA
D: TRBD2
V: TRBV6-5
DNA: TGTGCCAGCAGTTACTCCCTAGCGGGGCCCTACGAGCAGTACTTC
CDR3: CASSYSLAGPYEQYF

J: TRBJ2-7
size: NA
D: NA
V: TRBV7-8
DNA: TGTGCCAGCAGCTTAGACGGAGGTTACGAGCAGTACTTC
CDR3: CASSLDGGYEQYF

J: TRBJ1-6
size: NA
D: TRBD1
V: TRBV5-1
DNA: TGCGCCAGCAGCACGACAGGGGATAATTCACCCCTCCACTTT
CDR3: CASSTTGDNSPLHF

J: TRBJ1-1
size: many
D: NA
V: TRBV4-2
DNA: TGTGCCAGCAGCCAAGATCCTGGCAGGGACACTGAAGCTTTCTTT
CDR3: CASSQDPGRDTEAFF

J: TRBJ1-1
size: NA
D: NA
V: TRBV7-3
DNA: TGTGCCAGCAGCTTAATAGGCACAGGGAGAGACACTGAAGCTTTCTTT
CDR3: CASSLIGTGRDTEAFF

J: TRBJ2-1
size: NA
D: NA
V: TRBV27
DNA: TGTGCCAGCAGTCAGCGAGAAAATTTTAGGAATGAGCAGTTCTTC
CDR3: CASSQRENFRNEQFF

J: TRBJ2-5
size: few
D: TRBD2
V: TRBV19
DNA: TGTGCCAGTGGGTCTAAGCGGGGGCAAGAGACCCAGTACTTC
CDR3: CASGSKRGQETQYF

J: TRBJ1-1
size: NA
D: TRBD1
V: TRBV27
DNA: TGTGCCAGCAGTTTACGATTGAGTCCGGACAGGGTGAGATCTGCCACTGAAGCTTTCTTT
CDR3: CASSLRLSPDRVRSATEAFF

J: TRBJ1-6
size: few
D: TRBD1
V: TRBV19
DNA: TGTGCCAGTAGTACGGGACAGGGGGCGAGTTCACCCCTCCACTTT
CDR3: CASSTGQGASSPLHF

J: TRBJ2-7
size: NA
D: TRBD2
V: TRBV19
DNA: TGTGCCAGCAGTGGGGCGGGGGTTCCCTACGAGCAGTACTTC
CDR3: CASSGAGVPYEQYF

J: TRBJ2-5
size: few
D: TRBD1
V: TRBV10-3
DNA: TGTGCCATCAGTGAGTCCCGGGACAGGGGAGAGACCCAGTACTTC
CDR3: CAISESRDRGETQYF

J: TRBJ1-6
size: NA
D: NA
V: TRBV6-2/TRBV6-3
DNA: TGTGCCAGCAGTTACGAATTCGGGGGGCGTGTTTATAATTCACCCCTCCACTTT
CDR3: CASSYEFGGRVYNSPLHF

J: TRBJ1-1
size: once
D: NA
V: TRBV29-1
DNA: TGCAGCGCCCAAACAGGGAACACTGAAGCTTTCTTT
CDR3: CSAQTGNTEAFF

J: TRBJ2-3
size: NA
D: TRBD1
V: TRBV3-1/TRBV3-2
DNA: TGTGCCAGCACCCGGACAGGGGGCACAGATACGCAGTATTTT
CDR3: CASTRTGGTDTQYF

J: TRBJ1-1
size: NA
D: TRBD1
V: TRBV19
DNA: TGTGCCAGTAGTCCGACAGGGATGGGCACTGAAGCTTTCTTT
CDR3: CASSPTGMGTEAFF

J: TRBJ2-7
size: NA
D: TRBD2
V: TRBV20-1
DNA: TGCAGTGCTAGTTCCTCGAGCGGGATCGGCTACGAGCAGTACTTC
CDR3: CSASSSSGIGYEQYF

J: TRBJ2-2
size: few
D: TRBD1
V: TRBV10-3
DNA: TGTGCCATCAGTGGACAGGGGGTTTTTACCGGGGAGCTGTTTTTT
CDR3: CAISGQGVFTGELFF

J: TRBJ2-4
size: once
D: NA
V: TRBV5-4
DNA: TGTGCCAGCAGCTTCGGGGGTTTGGGTATTCAGTACTTC
CDR3: CASSFGGLGIQYF

J: TRBJ2-7
size: NA
D: TRBD1
V: TRBV19
DNA: TGTGCCAGTAGTCCGGGACAGGGGTTCTCCTACGAGCAGTACTTC
CDR3: CASSPGQGFSYEQYF

J: TRBJ1-3
size: once
D: TRBD1
V: TRBV19
DNA: TGTGCCAGTACAGGACAGGGGGGCGTTGGAAACACCATATATTTT
CDR3: CASTGQGGVGNTIYF

J: TRBJ2-7
size: NA
D: TRBD2
V: TRBV5-5
DNA: TGTGCCAGCAGCTTCCGACTAGCAGTCTCCTACGAGCAGTACTTC
CDR3: CASSFRLAVSYEQYF

J: TRBJ1-2
size: NA
D: NA
V: TRBV5-4
DNA: TGTGCCAGCAGCTCACGACAGGAGCCCAGGGGCGGCTACACCTTC
CDR3: CASSSRQEPRGGYTF

J: TRBJ1-5
size: NA
D: NA
V: TRBV12-3/TRBV12-4
DNA: TGTGCCAGCAGTTTGTCCGGGGATCAGCCCCAGCATTTT
CDR3: CASSLSGDQPQHF

J: TRBJ2-7
size: NA
D: TRBD2
V: TRBV5-4
DNA: TGTGCCAGCAGCTTGCGCGCGGGGGAGTCCTACGAGCAGTACTTC
CDR3: CASSLRAGESYEQYF

J: TRBJ2-5
size: NA
D: NA
V: TRBV18
DNA: TGTGCCACTCCTCCGGTTTTCCCGACCGGGGGGCCGGAGACCCAGTACTTC
CDR3: CATPPVFPTGGPETQYF

J: TRBJ2-1
size: NA
D: NA
V: TRBV7-2
DNA: TGTGCCAGCAGCCCAGCGGATGAGCAGTTCTTC
CDR3: CASSPADEQFF